The following is a TCR beta chain sequence with its context. Its antigen remains unidentified. The data were taken from a study of T cell responses to AZD1222 COVID-19 vaccine. This CDR3 spans 15 amino acids. The V gene lost 0 bases and the J gene lost 1 base, with 10 bases spanning the gap. Per the germline V gene, CDR1 is SGHNT and CDR2 is YYREEE (reference sequence). General study findings and limits: Seropositive status at baseline applied to only a handful of AZD1222 recipients. Donors, mostly white British, included more females; clonal diversity was possibly underestimated.

The data were produced by immunoSEQ multiplex PCR, yet TCRdb's version contains in-frame clones alone and is incomplete. Of approximately 180,000 clones in the sample, around 94% were seen once. The chain employs TRBV5-4 and TRBJ1-1; D might be TRBD1 (6 bases). The TCR comes from an adult in good health. This material consisted of peripheral blood, taken on day 0 of AZD1222 vaccination. The CDR3 nucleotides are TGTGCCAGCAGCTTGGTAGCCAGGGGGAACACTGAAGCTTTCTTT. This translates into CASSLVARGNTEAFF.